Below are 30 T cell receptor beta chains sequenced from a single sample in a study of T cells in localized non-small cell lung cancer. Profiled with immunoSEQ multiplex PCR; TCRdb holds only in-frame clones, not every one. The table lists roughly 39,000 clones, approximately 86% of them singletons. This specimen was peripheral blood, taken before any cancer treatment. Receptors were obtained from a man aged 18 to 50 with stage I lung adenocarcinoma.

The J gene is TRBJ1-1, the V gene TRBV30; TRBD1 matches 7 bases. This CDR3 is 13 amino acids long. CDR1 and CDR2 (germline): GTSNPN, SVGIG (reference sequence). After removal of 3 bases from V and 1 base from J, the junction contained 2 bases not matched to a gene. As DNA, the CDR3 is TGTGCCTGGAGAGGACAGGCGAACACTGAAGCTTTCTTT. Residues: CAWRGQANTEAFF.

The J gene is TRBJ1-6, the V gene TRBV5-6, with D perhaps TRBD1 (5 bases). Germline CDR1 SGHDT, CDR2 YYEEEE. The CDR3 sequence is 15 residues long. Trimming took 3 bases from V and 9 from J, leaving 16 bases between them. The CDR3 region has the DNA TGTGCCAGCAGCTCCATGACAGTTTTCGGTTCACCCCTCCACTTT. Residues: CASSSMTVFGSPLHF.

This clone was seen a handful of times. This chain connects TRBV11-2 to TRBJ2-1; D is unclear. V lost 4 bases and J lost 7, with 17 bases in between. This CDR3 has 15 residues. Per the germline V gene, CDR1 is SGHAT and CDR2 is FQNNGV. CDR3 loop: CASSSPPQYLNEQFF. Written as DNA, the CDR3 is TGTGCCAGCAGCTCCCCCCCCCAGTATTTAAATGAGCAGTTCTTC.

This chain uses TRBV28 with TRBJ1-2; tentatively, D is TRBD1 (6 bases). Per the germline V gene, CDR1 is MDHEN and CDR2 is SYDVKM. The CDR3 length is 17 residues. V lost 3 bases to trimming and J lost 4 bases, with 21 bases between them. CDR3 nucleotide sequence: TGTGCCAGCAGTTTTCGTGAGGGAACAGGGCCAATCTATGGCTACACCTTC. Translated, it gives CASSFREGTGPIYGYTF.

This clone has just one count. CDR3 nucleotide sequence: TGTGCCTGGAGGGACAGGGTAAAGGGTGGCTACACCTTC. Translating it yields CAWRDRVKGGYTF. The J gene is TRBJ1-2, the V gene TRBV30; 8 nucleotides agree with TRBD1. CDR3 length equals 13 residues. Germline loops: CDR1 GTSNPN, CDR2 SVGIG (reference sequence). The trim removed 3 bases at V and 7 bases at J, leaving 7 bases unmatched. The variable domain in full, with the rest retrieved from reference TRBV30 and TRBJ1-2, is SQTIHQWPATLVQPVGSPLSLECTVEGTSNPNLYWYRQAAGRGLQLLFYSVGIGQISSEVPQNLSASRPQDRQFILSSKKLLLSDSGFYLCAWRDRVKGGYTFGSGTRLTVV.

Only one count was recorded for this clone. This chain connects TRBV5-1 to TRBJ2-3; possibly TRBD2 for D (5 bases). The germline V and J ends were trimmed by 0 bases and 2 bases, with 10 bases remaining between them. The CDR3 contains 15 residues. The germline V gene has CDR1 SGHRS and CDR2 YFSETQ. The CDR3 protein is CASSLVAGITDTQYF. CDR3 bases: TGCGCCAGCAGCTTGGTCGCGGGTATCACAGATACGCAGTATTTT.

The chain recombines TRBV7-9 with TRBJ1-6; 11 positions match TRBD1. Losses at the gene ends were 6 bases for V and 9 bases for J; bases not matched to a gene: 4. Germline values: CDR1 SEHNR, CDR2 FQNEAQ (reference sequence). The CDR3 has 14 residues. This CDR3 is CASRGQGVGSPLHF. CDR3 in DNA: TGTGCCAGCAGGGGACAGGGGGTAGGTTCACCCCTCCACTTT.

The chain joins TRBV5-6 to TRBJ1-3, with D possibly being TRBD1 (5 bases). V lost 5 bases and J 1 base, leaving 16 bases between the germline ends. CDR1 is SGHDT and CDR2 is YYEEEE in the germline V gene. CDR3 length: 16 amino acids. CDR3 residues: CASSSLQGRSGNTIYF. In DNA form, the CDR3 reads TGTGCCAGCAGTTCCCTCCAGGGAAGATCTGGAAACACCATATATTTT.

The J gene is TRBJ2-5, the V gene TRBV20-1; D remains unclear. The DNA matches TRBJ2-7 better at its end, which makes the J call doubtful. Germline CDR1 and CDR2: DFQATT and SNEGSKA (reference sequence). The CDR3 length is 11 residues. CDR3 DNA sequence: TGCAGTGCTAGATGGTCGTACGAGCAGTACTTC. Its protein is CSARWSYEQYF.

The gene calls are TRBV18 and TRBJ1-1; 7 bases agree with TRBD1. The CDR3 has 14 amino acids. Looked up from germline, CDR1 is KGHSH and CDR2 is LQKENI. V lost 3 bases, J lost 6 bases, and 7 bases stayed unmatched. CDR3 residues: CASSPGQRTAEAFF. CDR3 bases: TGTGCCAGCTCACCGGGACAGAGAACGGCTGAAGCTTTCTTT.

J is TRBJ1-2 and V is TRBV27, with a weak D call TRBD1 (6 bases). Per germline, CDR1 MNHEY and CDR2 SMNVEV (reference sequence). V lost 7 bases, J lost 4 bases, and 19 bases lay in between. The CDR3 totals 15 residues. This CDR3 reads CASTSLGGAGYGYTF. Written as DNA, the CDR3 is TGTGCCAGCACCTCTTTAGGGGGGGCAGGCTATGGCTACACCTTC.

This clone was detected only a few times. This chain links TRBV7-2 with TRBJ2-7, with TRBD1 identical over 9 bases. Trimming cost V 4 bases and J 2 bases; bases outside gene matches: 9. Germline V gives CDR1 SGHTA, CDR2 FQGNSA. The CDR3 sequence is 16 residues long. The CDR3 protein is CASSSGQGVMPYEQYF. CDR3 DNA: TGTGCCAGCAGCTCGGGACAGGGCGTAATGCCCTACGAGCAGTACTTC.

This clone was seen just once. The J gene is TRBJ2-5, the V gene TRBV6-6, with D hard to call. V dropped 0 bases and J dropped 5 bases, with 7 bases sitting between them. CDR1 is MNHNY and CDR2 is SVGAGI in the germline V gene (reference sequence). The CDR3 spans 13 residues. The CDR3 loop reads CASSYSGWETQYF. Written as DNA, the CDR3 is TGTGCCAGCAGTTACTCGGGATGGGAGACCCAGTACTTC.

In DNA form, the CDR3 reads TGTGCCAGCAGTGAAGCGGGCCCTCATCAGCCCCAGCATTTT. Residues: CASSEAGPHQPQHF. V gene TRBV6-1 combines with J gene TRBJ1-5, with D hard to call. The CDR3 sequence is 14 residues long. Trimming removed 0 bases from V and 5 bases from J, with 8 bases in between. CDR1 is MNHNS and CDR2 is SASEGT in the germline V gene.

The genes are TRBV6-1 and TRBJ2-5, with 7 bases lining up with TRBD2. Germline CDR1 reads MNHNS; CDR2 reads SASEGT. The V and J ends lost 2 bases and 9 bases, in that order; junction bases with no gene match: 0. This CDR3 contains 11 residues. CDR3 region: CASSEREAQYF. The CDR3 DNA reads TGTGCCAGCAGTGAACGGGAGGCCCAGTACTTC.

The chain carries TRBV29-1 and TRBJ2-2, with 11 nucleotides matching TRBD1. Trimming cost V 7 bases and J 4 bases; bases outside gene matches: 5. This CDR3 comprises 14 residues. CDR1 is SQVTM, CDR2 ANQGSEA, per germline. The DNA of the CDR3 is TGCAGCGCCGGGACAGGGGGAAGCACCGGGGAGCTGTTTTTT. Amino acid sequence: CSAGTGGSTGELFF.

V and J are TRBV29-1 and TRBJ2-5; unclear D gene. The ends were cut back, 0 bases at V and 0 bases at J, with 11 bases in the middle. In germline, CDR1 is SQVTM, CDR2 ANQGSEA. The CDR3 is made up of 15 amino acids. The CDR3 DNA sequence: TGCAGCGTTGAAGATCCGGGTAGTTACCAAGAGACCCAGTACTTC. It is translated as CSVEDPGSYQETQYF.

The chain is built from TRBV7-9 and TRBJ2-3; 9 bases agree with TRBD1. Trimming took 6 bases from V and 0 from J; bases not matched to a gene: 4. The CDR3 loop spans 15 amino acids. CDR1 and CDR2 from the germline V gene are SEHNR and FQNEAQ (reference sequence). CDR3 sequence: CASSPQGASTDTQYF. In nucleotides, the CDR3 is TGTGCCAGCAGTCCACAGGGGGCTAGCACAGATACGCAGTATTTT.

The CDR3 sequence is CASSLGLSSSYEQYF. For the CDR3, the DNA is TGTGCCAGCAGCTTGGGATTATCGAGCTCCTACGAGCAGTACTTC. The V call is TRBV5-4, the J call TRBJ2-7; D remains unclear. Trimming cost V 0 bases and J 0 bases, with 10 bases left between them. The CDR3 runs to 15 residues. Germline V CDR1 and CDR2: SGHNT, YYREEE (reference sequence). The entire variable domain, with the rest obtained from reference TRBV5-4 and TRBJ2-7, is as follows: ETGVTQSPTHLIKTRGQQVTLRCSSQSGHNTVSWYQQALGQGPQFIFQYYREEENGRGNFPPRFSGLQFPNYSSELNVNALELDDSALYLCASSLGLSSSYEQYFGPGTRLTVT.

The rearrangement uses TRBV15 and TRBJ1-4; D gene unclear. Trimming took off 4 bases at V and 12 bases at J, with 12 bases between the two ends. Germline loops: CDR1 LNHNV, CDR2 YYDKDF (reference sequence). CDR3 length: 12 residues. The CDR3 region is CATSTPYGELFF. CDR3 bases: TGTGCCACCAGCACCCCGTATGGAGAACTGTTTTTT.

The chain uses TRBV10-3 and TRBJ1-6; D possibly corresponds to TRBD1 (6 bases). The CDR3 has 16 amino acids. V was clipped by 3 bases and J by 5 bases, with 14 bases between them. Germline-derived CDR1 and CDR2 are ENHRY and SYGVKD. CDR3 protein: CAISEGGPRNNSPLHF. As DNA, the CDR3 is TGTGCCATCAGTGAAGGGGGGCCTAGGAATAATTCACCCCTCCACTTT.

V usage is TRBV2 and J usage is TRBJ2-7; D may be TRBD2 (5 bases). Germline CDR1 SNHLY, CDR2 FYNNEI. V dropped 4 bases and J dropped 6 bases, with 13 bases sitting between them. The CDR3 loop spans 13 amino acids. The CDR3 DNA follows: TGTGCCAGCAGTGGGTCGTCGGGGATCGAGCAGTACTTC. Translated: CASSGSSGIEQYF.

The genes are TRBV7-8 and TRBJ2-3; D gene unclear. V gave up 5 bases and J gave up 2 bases, with 8 bases separating them. The CDR3 has 13 residues. Germline CDR1 is SGHVS and CDR2 is FQNEAQ. In DNA form, the CDR3 reads TGTGCCAGCAGCCTCCCCAACACAGATACGCAGTATTTT. As protein: CASSLPNTDTQYF.

The chain joins TRBV6-5 to TRBJ2-5; D perhaps matches TRBD1 (6 bases). The CDR3 loop spans 13 amino acids. The germline V and J ends were trimmed by 7 bases and 4 bases, with 13 bases remaining between them. Germline loops: CDR1 MNHEY, CDR2 SVGAGI. The CDR3 is CASKRGSGETQYF. DNA of the CDR3: TGTGCCAGCAAGAGGGGGAGCGGAGAGACCCAGTACTTC.

The sample holds a few counts of this clone. The chain carries TRBV4-2 and TRBJ1-2; 7 bases agree with TRBD1. There are 13 residues in the CDR3. The V gene's germline CDR1 is LGHNA and CDR2 YNFKEQ. Unmatched junction bases numbered 0, after V lost 3 bases and J lost 2 bases. The CDR3 DNA sequence: TGTGCCAGCAGCCAGACAGGGAACTATGGCTACACCTTC. It encodes CASSQTGNYGYTF.

This clone has a single count. CDR3 residues: CASIDDVYANTGELFF. CDR3 in DNA: TGTGCCAGTATCGACGACGTATACGCGAACACCGGGGAGCTGTTTTTT. This rearrangement joins TRBV19 to TRBJ2-2; D unresolved. The CDR3 is 16 residues long. Trimming cost V 7 bases and J 0 bases, with 15 bases left between them. Germline V lookup: CDR1 LNHDA, CDR2 SQIVND (reference sequence).

V and J are TRBV4-1 and TRBJ2-7; the D is unclear. This CDR3 has 16 residues. The germline CDR1 and CDR2 sequences are MGHRA and YSYEKL. V was trimmed by 1 base and J by 2 bases, leaving 15 bases between them. Here the CDR3 reads CASSQGATQVPYEQYF. CDR3 DNA: TGCGCCAGCAGCCAAGGGGCTACGCAAGTCCCCTACGAGCAGTACTTC.

This chain uses TRBV5-4 with TRBJ1-3; D is undetermined. The ends were cut back, 4 bases at V and 2 bases at J, with 10 bases in the middle. The CDR3 consists of 14 residues. Germline V gene data show CDR1 as SGHNT and CDR2 as YYREEE (reference sequence). CDR3 in amino acids: CASSLGRTGNTIYF. The CDR3 nucleotides are TGTGCCAGCAGCCTAGGACGGACTGGAAACACCATATATTTT.

In DNA, the CDR3 is TGCGCCAGCAGCTTGGGGACTAGCGGGGGGGCCGATACGCAGTATTTT. It codes for CASSLGTSGGADTQYF. V usage is TRBV5-1 and J usage is TRBJ2-3, with TRBD2 matching 15 bases. The CDR3 spans 16 residues. The germline V gene has CDR1 SGHRS and CDR2 YFSETQ. The J segment lost 6 bases and the V segment lost 0 bases, leaving 2 bases of the junction unmatched.

This sequence joins TRBV11-1 and TRBJ2-1, with TRBD1 matching over 9 bases. The CDR3 contains 14 residues. The germline gives CDR1 SGHAT, CDR2 FQDESV (reference sequence). J was trimmed by 5 bases and V by 5 bases; bases with no gene match: 4. The CDR3 DNA follows: TGTGCCAGCAGCGGGGACAGGGTAAACAATGAGCAGTTCTTC. Translating it yields CASSGDRVNNEQFF.